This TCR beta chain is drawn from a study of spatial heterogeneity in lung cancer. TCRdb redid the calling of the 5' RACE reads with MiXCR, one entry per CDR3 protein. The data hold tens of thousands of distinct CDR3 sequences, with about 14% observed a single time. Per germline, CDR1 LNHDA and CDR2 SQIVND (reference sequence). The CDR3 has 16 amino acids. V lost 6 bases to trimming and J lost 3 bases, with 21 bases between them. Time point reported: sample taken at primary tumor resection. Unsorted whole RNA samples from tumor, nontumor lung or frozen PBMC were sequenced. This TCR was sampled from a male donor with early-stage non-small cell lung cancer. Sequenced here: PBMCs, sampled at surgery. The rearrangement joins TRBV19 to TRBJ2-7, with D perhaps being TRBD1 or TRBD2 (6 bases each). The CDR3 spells CASSSMRDTLNYEQYF. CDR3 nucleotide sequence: TGTGCCAGTAGCTCGATGCGGGACACCCTAAACTACGAGCAGTACTTC. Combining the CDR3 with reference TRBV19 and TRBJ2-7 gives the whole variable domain DGGITQSPKYLFRKEGQNVTLSCEQNLNHDAMYWYRQDPGQGLRLIYYSQIVNDFQKGDIAEGYSVSREKKESFPLTVTSAQKNPTAFYLCASSSMRDTLNYEQYFGPGTRLTVT.